Given below is one T cell receptor beta chain in context. CDR3 length: 12 residues. Germline values: CDR1 SNHLY, CDR2 FYNNEI. V lost 7 bases, J lost 6 bases, and 9 bases lay in between. The entry originates in a study of blood T cell repertoires in COVID-19. Study context: Samples representing acute and convalescent COVID-19 were sourced from the United States, Italy and Spain. PBMCs, B-cell-depleted T cells, or T cells were the source of the cDNA or gDNA that made up the material.

Data came from immunoSEQ multiplex PCR; TCRdb stores just in-frame clones and leaves some out. The table shows fewer than 500,000 clones, with approximately 90% occurring only once. This chain joins TRBV2 and TRBJ2-2; D may be TRBD1 (6 bases). This TCR came from a woman in her 30s with acute or convalescent COVID-19. Sequenced: peripheral blood. CDR3 DNA sequence: TGTGCCAGCACTCCAGGGGCCGGGGAGCTGTTTTTT. Its protein is CASTPGAGELFF.